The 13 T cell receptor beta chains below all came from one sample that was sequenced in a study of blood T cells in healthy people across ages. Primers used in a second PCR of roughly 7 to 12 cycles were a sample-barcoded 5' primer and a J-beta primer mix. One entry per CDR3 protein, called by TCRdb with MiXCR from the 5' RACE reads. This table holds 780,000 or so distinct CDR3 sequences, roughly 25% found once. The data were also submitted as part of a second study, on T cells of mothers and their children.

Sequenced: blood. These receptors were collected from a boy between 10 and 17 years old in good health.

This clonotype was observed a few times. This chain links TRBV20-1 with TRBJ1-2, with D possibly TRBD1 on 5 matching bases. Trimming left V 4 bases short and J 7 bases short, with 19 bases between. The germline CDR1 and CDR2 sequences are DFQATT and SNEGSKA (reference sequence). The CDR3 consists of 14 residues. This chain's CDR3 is CSANSRDQRGGYTF. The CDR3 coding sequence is TGCAGTGCTAACTCCCGGGACCAGAGGGGTGGCTACACCTTC.

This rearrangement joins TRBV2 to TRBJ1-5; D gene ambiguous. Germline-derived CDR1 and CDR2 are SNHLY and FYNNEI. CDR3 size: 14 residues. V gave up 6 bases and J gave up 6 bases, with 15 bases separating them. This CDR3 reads CASSEFLMSQPQHF. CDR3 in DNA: TGTGCCAGCAGCGAATTTCTAATGAGTCAGCCCCAGCATTTT.

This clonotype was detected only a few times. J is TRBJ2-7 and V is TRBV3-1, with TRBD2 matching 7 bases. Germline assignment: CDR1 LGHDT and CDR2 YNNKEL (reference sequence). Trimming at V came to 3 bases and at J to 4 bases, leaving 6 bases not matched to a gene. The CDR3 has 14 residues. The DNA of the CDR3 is TGTGCCAGCAGCCAGCGGGGCGGGGGTTACGAGCAGTACTTC. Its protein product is CASSQRGGGYEQYF.

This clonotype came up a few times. CDR3 DNA: TGTGCCAGCAGCTGGACAGGGGTGACCTACAATGAGCAGTTCTTC. Its protein is CASSWTGVTYNEQFF. This chain uses TRBV28 with TRBJ2-1, with TRBD1 matching 9 bases. CDR1 MDHEN and CDR2 SYDVKM come from the germline V gene. CDR3 length equals 15 residues. V was clipped by 6 bases and J by 2 bases; unmatched bases: 5.

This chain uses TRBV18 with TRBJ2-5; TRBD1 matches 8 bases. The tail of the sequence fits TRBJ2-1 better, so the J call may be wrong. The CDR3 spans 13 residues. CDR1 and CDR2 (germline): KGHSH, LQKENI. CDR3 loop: CASSLTGAHEQFF. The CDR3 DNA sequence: TGTGCCAGCTCACTGACAGGGGCCCATGAGCAGTTCTTC.

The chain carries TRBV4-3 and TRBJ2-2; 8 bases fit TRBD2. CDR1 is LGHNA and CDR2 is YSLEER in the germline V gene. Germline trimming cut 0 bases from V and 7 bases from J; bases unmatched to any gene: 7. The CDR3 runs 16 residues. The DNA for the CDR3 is TGCGCCAGCAGCCAAGATAGCGGGGCCTTTAACGGGGAGCTGTTTTTT. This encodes CASSQDSGAFNGELFF.

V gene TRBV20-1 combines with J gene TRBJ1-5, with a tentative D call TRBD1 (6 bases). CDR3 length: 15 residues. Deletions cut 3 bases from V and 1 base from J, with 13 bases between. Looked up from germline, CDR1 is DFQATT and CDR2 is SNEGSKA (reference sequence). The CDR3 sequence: CSASVDSGSNQPQHF. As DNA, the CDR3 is TGCAGTGCTAGTGTGGACAGTGGGAGCAATCAGCCCCAGCATTTT.

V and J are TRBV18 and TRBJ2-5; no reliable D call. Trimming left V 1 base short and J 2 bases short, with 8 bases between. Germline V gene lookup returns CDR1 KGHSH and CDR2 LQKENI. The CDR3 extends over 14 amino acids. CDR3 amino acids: CASSPQSGQETQYF. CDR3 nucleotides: TGTGCCAGCTCACCACAGTCAGGACAAGAGACCCAGTACTTC. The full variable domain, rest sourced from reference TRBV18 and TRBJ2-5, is NAGVMQNPRHLVRRRGQEARLRCSPMKGHSHVYWYRQLPEEGLKFMVYLQKENIIDESGMPKERFSAEFPKEGPSILRIQQVVRGDSAAYFCASSPQSGQETQYFGPGTRLLVL.

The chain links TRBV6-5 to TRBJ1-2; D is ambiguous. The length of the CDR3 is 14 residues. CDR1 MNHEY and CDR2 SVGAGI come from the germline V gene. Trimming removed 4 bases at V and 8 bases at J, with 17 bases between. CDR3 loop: CASSSPRRVEGYTF. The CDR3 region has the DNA TGTGCCAGCAGTTCTCCCCGTAGGGTAGAAGGCTACACCTTC.

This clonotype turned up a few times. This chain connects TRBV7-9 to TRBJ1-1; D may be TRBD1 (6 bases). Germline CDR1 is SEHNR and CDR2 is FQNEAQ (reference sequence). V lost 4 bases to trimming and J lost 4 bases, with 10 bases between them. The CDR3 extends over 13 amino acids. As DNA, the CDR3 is TGTGCCAGCAGCTCGGAACAGGGCACTGAAGCTTTCTTT. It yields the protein CASSSEQGTEAFF.

The CDR3 DNA reads as TGCGCCAGCAGCCAAGATTTGGACACAGATACGCAGCATTTT. It encodes CASSQDLDTDTQHF. The gene calls are TRBV4-3 and TRBJ2-3; TRBD1 is a possible D gene (5 bases). With the DNA end fitting TRBJ1-5 better, the J assignment may be wrong. This CDR3 is 14 amino acids long. Germline assignment: CDR1 LGHNA and CDR2 YSLEER.

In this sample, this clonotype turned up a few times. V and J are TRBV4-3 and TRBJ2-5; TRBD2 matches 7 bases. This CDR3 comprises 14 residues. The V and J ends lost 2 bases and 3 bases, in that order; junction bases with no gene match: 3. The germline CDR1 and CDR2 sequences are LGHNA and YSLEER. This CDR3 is CASSQPGLKETQYF. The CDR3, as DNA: TGCGCCAGCAGCCAACCGGGACTAAAAGAGACCCAGTACTTC.

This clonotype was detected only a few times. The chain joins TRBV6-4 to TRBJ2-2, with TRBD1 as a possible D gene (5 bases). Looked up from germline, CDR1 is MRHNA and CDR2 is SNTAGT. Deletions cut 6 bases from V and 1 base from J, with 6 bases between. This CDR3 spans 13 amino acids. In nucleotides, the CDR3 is TGTGCCAGCAGACAGGAGAACACCGGGGAGCTGTTTTTT. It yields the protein CASRQENTGELFF.